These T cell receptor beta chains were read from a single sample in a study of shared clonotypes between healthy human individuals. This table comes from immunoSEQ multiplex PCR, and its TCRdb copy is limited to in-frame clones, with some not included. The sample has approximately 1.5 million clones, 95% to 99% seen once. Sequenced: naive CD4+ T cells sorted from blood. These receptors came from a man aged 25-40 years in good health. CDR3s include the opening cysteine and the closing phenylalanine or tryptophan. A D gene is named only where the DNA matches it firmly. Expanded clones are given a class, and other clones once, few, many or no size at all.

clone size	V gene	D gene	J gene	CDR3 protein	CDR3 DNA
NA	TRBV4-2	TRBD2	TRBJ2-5	CASSQDTSGRGETQYF	TGTGCCAGCAGCCAAGATACTAGCGGGAGAGGCGAGACCCAGTACTTC
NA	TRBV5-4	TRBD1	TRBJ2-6	CASSPTWGRGLHSGANVLTF	TGTGCCAGCAGCCCCACTTGGGGTAGGGGGCTACACTCTGGGGCCAACGTCCTGACTTTC
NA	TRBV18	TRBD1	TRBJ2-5	CASTLTGGNQETQYF	TGTGCCAGCACCCTAACAGGGGGCAACCAAGAGACCCAGTACTTC
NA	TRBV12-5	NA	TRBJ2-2	CASGLYPPGTGELFF	TGTGCTAGTGGTTTGTACCCTCCTGGTACCGGGGAGCTGTTTTTT
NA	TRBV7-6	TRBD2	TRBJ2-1	CASSSTLAGETYNEQFF	TGTGCCAGCAGCTCCACACTAGCGGGAGAGACATACAATGAGCAGTTCTTC
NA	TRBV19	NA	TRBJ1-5	CASSIRQGLEERAYSNQPQHF	TGTGCCAGTAGTATTAGGCAGGGGTTGGAGGAAAGGGCCTATAGCAATCAGCCCCAGCATTTT
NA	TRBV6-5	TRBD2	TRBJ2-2	CATKFSGNDGELFF	TGTGCCACCAAGTTTAGCGGGAATGACGGGGAGCTGTTTTTT
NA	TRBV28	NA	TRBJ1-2	CATQTGNYGYTF	TGTGCCACCCAGACAGGAAACTATGGCTACACCTTC
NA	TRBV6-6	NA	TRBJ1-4	CASSYSTRVNEKLFF	TGTGCCAGCAGTTACTCGACACGGGTAAATGAAAAACTGTTTTTT
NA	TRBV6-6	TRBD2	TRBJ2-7	CASAGVAGGLSYEQYF	TGTGCCAGCGCGGGGGTAGCGGGAGGACTCTCCTACGAGCAGTACTTC
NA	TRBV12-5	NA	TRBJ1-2	CASGLRPEGGYTF	TGTGCTAGTGGTTTGAGGCCAGAAGGTGGCTACACCTTC
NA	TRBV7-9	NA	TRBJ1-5	CASSFGFGAGYSNQPQHF	TGTGCCAGCAGCTTCGGTTTCGGTGCAGGCTATAGCAATCAGCCCCAGCATTTT
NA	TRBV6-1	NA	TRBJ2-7	CASSEVASYEQYF	TGTGCCAGCAGTGAAGTCGCCAGCTACGAGCAGTACTTC
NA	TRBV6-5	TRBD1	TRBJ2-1	CASTRDRGNEQFF	TGTGCCAGCACCCGGGACAGGGGAAATGAGCAGTTCTTC
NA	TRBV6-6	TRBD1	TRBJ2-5	CASTPPGQGWETQYF	TGTGCCAGCACCCCACCGGGACAGGGATGGGAGACCCAGTACTTC
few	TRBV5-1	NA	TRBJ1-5	CASSLEGAQQPQHF	TGCGCCAGCAGCTTGGAAGGGGCTCAGCAGCCCCAGCATTTT
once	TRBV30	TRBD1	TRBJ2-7	CAWSGWETGEFYEQYF	TGTGCCTGGAGTGGCTGGGAGACAGGGGAGTTCTACGAGCAGTACTTC
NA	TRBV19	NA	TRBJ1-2	CASSMGSLPRSANYGYTF	TGTGCCAGTAGTATGGGTTCGCTCCCCAGGTCAGCTAACTATGGCTACACCTTC
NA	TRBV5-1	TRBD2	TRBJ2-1	CASSLDILAGDNEQFF	TGCGCCAGCAGCTTGGATATACTAGCGGGAGACAATGAGCAGTTCTTC
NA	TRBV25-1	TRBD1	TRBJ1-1	CASSETGANTEAFF	TGTGCCAGCAGTGAAACAGGGGCGAACACTGAAGCTTTCTTT
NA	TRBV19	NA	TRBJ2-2	CASLHRQLGGELFF	TGTGCCAGTCTTCACCGACAACTTGGCGGGGAGCTGTTTTTT
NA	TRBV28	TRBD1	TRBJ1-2	CASSYTGVANGYTF	TGTGCCAGCAGTTATACAGGGGTTGCGAATGGCTACACCTTC
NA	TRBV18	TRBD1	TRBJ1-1	CASSPLTGENTEAFF	TGTGCCAGCTCACCACTGACAGGGGAGAACACTGAAGCTTTCTTT
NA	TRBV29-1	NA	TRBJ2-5	CSVEDARETQYF	TGCAGCGTTGAAGATGCTAGGGAGACCCAGTACTTC
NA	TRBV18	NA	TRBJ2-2	CASSPPQVTGELFF	TGTGCCAGCTCACCACCGCAGGTCACCGGGGAGCTGTTTTTT
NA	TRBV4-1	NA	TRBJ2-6	CASSRDSMGTAYYTF	TGCGCCAGCAGCCGCGATAGTATGGGTACAGCCTATTATACTTTC
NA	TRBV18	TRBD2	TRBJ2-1	CASSPVAGNGNEQFF	TGTGCCAGCTCACCAGTAGCGGGAAATGGCAATGAGCAGTTCTTC
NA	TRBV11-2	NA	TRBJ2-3	CASSLAARLSSSTDTQYF	TGTGCCAGCAGCTTAGCCGCGAGGCTATCCTCTAGCACAGATACGCAGTATTTT
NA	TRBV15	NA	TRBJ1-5	CATSSGTPNQPQHF	TGTGCCACCAGCTCCGGGACTCCCAATCAGCCCCAGCATTTT
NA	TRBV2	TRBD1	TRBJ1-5	CASVRDSSNQPQHF	TGTGCCAGCGTCCGGGACAGTAGCAATCAGCCCCAGCATTTT
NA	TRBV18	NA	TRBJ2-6	CASSPTGALQSGANVLTF	TGTGCCAGCTCACCAACGGGGGCCCTACAGTCTGGGGCCAACGTCCTGACTTTC
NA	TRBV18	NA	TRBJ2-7	CASSPRVGIQTYEQYF	TGTGCCAGCTCACCGCGGGTCGGGATACAAACGTACGAGCAGTACTTC